The 27 T cell receptor beta chains reported below all come from one sample, sequenced in a study of T-cell reconstitution after alpha-beta-depleted transplantation in children (dated by TCRdb to the mid-2010s). The meaning of the sample's treatment or condition label: allogeneic hematopoietic cell transplantation with graft depleted of TCRalphabeta T cells and CD19 B cells. The protocol used for the library was PCR. The sample was run on an Illumina HiSeq 2500. Molecular barcoding was employed in the preparation of TCR libraries, with unique molecular identifiers being used to normalize TCRbeta repertoire quantification. In TCRdb, the public reads were trimmed at Q25 with fastp and aligned with MiXCR, with productive beta chains retained. Merged by CDR3 protein, the rows form single entries marked with the most common genes and DNA. A total of 490,000 or so distinct CDR3 sequences appear in this sample, roughly a tenth of them only once. The biggest ten clones account for around 2% of the sample.

The input for sequencing was PBMCs, taken before TCRalphabeta/CD19-depleted stem cell transplant. The receptors stem from a child between 2 and 9 years old with inherited bone marrow failure, due to receive a stem cell transplant.

This CDR3 reads CSARDRASGRGLYEQYF. The CDR3 DNA sequence: TGCAGTGCTAGAGATAGGGCTAGCGGGAGAGGACTCTACGAGCAGTACTTC. The chain uses TRBV20-1 and TRBJ2-7, with 10 bases identical to TRBD2. Trimming removed 0 bases from V and 3 bases from J; junction bases left unmatched: 11. CDR3 length: 17 residues. Per germline, CDR1 DFQATT and CDR2 SNEGSKA (reference sequence).

This clonotype was picked up many times. The chain combines TRBV18 with TRBJ2-7; a possible D gene is TRBD1 (6 bases). The germline V and J ends were trimmed by 2 bases and 7 bases, with 12 bases remaining between them. Germline V gene data show CDR1 as KGHSH and CDR2 as LQKENI. The length of the CDR3 is 13 residues. The CDR3 DNA sequence: TGTGCCAGCTCACCATCGGACAGATCGGAGCAGTACTTC. It is translated as CASSPSDRSEQYF.

Ten or more counts support this clonotype. V gene TRBV27 combines with J gene TRBJ2-2; D might be TRBD1 or TRBD2, each matching 6 bases. Germline lookup yields CDR1 MNHEY and CDR2 SMNVEV (reference sequence). The CDR3 runs 14 residues. V dropped 6 bases and J dropped 8 bases, with 16 bases sitting between them. The CDR3 reads CASRGGQFIGELFF. CDR3 in DNA: TGTGCCAGCAGGGGAGGACAGTTTATAGGGGAGCTGTTTTTT.

The chain uses TRBV6-2 or TRBV6-3 and TRBJ1-1, with TRBD1 as a possible D gene (6 bases). Germline V lookup: CDR1 MNHEY, CDR2 SVGEGT. The CDR3 covers 17 residues. V was clipped by 2 bases and J by 0 bases, with 16 bases between them. The DNA of the CDR3 is TGTGCCAGCAGTTACCCGCAGGGGAAAGGCATGAACACTGAAGCTTTCTTT. Amino acids: CASSYPQGKGMNTEAFF.

This clonotype was observed a handful of times. The chain joins TRBV12-3 or TRBV12-4 to TRBJ2-7, with TRBD2 matching 13 bases. This CDR3 is 14 amino acids long. V gave up 7 bases and J gave up 5 bases; unmatched junction bases: 5. For the CDR3, the DNA is TGTGCCAGCATCACTGGACTAGCGGGAGACGAGCAGTACTTC. It yields the protein CASITGLAGDEQYF.

This clonotype was counted many times. This chain connects TRBV12-3 or TRBV12-4 to TRBJ2-7, with 8 bases matching TRBD2. The CDR3 is made up of 16 amino acids. V was clipped by 1 base and J by 4 bases; unmatched bases: 9. CDR3 DNA: TGTGCCAGCAGTTTAGGGCAGGGACTAGGAGAGTACGAGCAGTACTTC. Amino acid sequence: CASSLGQGLGEYEQYF.

This clonotype was found many times. CDR3 residues: CASSQGGFADTQYF. In DNA, the CDR3 is TGCGCCAGCAGCCAAGGAGGCTTCGCAGATACGCAGTATTTT. V and J are TRBV4-3 and TRBJ2-3, with unresolved D. The ends were cut back, 1 base at V and 4 bases at J, with 9 bases in the middle. Germline lookup yields CDR1 LGHNA and CDR2 YSLEER. The CDR3 consists of 14 residues.

This clonotype has a count of ten or more. The chain combines TRBV5-5 with TRBJ1-4; D not certain. Germline CDR1 reads SGHKS; CDR2 reads YYEKEE (reference sequence). This CDR3 has 14 amino acids. Trimming removed 2 bases from V and 6 bases from J, with 11 bases in between. CDR3 residues: CASSFGEADEKLFF. The CDR3 DNA reads as TGTGCCAGCAGCTTTGGAGAAGCGGATGAAAAACTGTTTTTT.

In its sample, this clonotype was seen a few times. This rearrangement joins TRBV10-3 to TRBJ2-7, with D unresolved. The length of the CDR3 is 14 residues. Germline V gives CDR1 ENHRY, CDR2 SYGVKD. V lost 3 bases and J lost 1, with 10 bases in between. CDR3 sequence: CAISEFRTSYEQYF. In DNA, the CDR3 is TGTGCCATCAGTGAATTCAGGACGTCCTACGAGCAGTACTTC.

The chain carries TRBV27 and TRBJ2-6, with D perhaps matching TRBD1 (6 bases). Germline CDR1 is MNHEY and CDR2 is SMNVEV (reference sequence). V lost 9 bases, J lost 3 bases, and 12 bases lay in between. The CDR3 has 14 amino acids. The CDR3 DNA is TGTGCCAGTCAGGGGCTTTGTGGGGCCAACGTCCTGACTTTC. As protein: CASQGLCGANVLTF.

The chain is built from TRBV5-1 and TRBJ2-1; D is ambiguous. The CDR3 runs to 15 residues. CDR1 is SGHRS and CDR2 is YFSETQ in the germline V gene. V shed 3 bases and J shed 7 bases, with 17 bases lying between them. CDR3 amino acids: CASSSVGVSSNEQFF. CDR3 bases: TGCGCCAGCAGCTCGGTAGGCGTGTCCAGTAATGAGCAGTTCTTC. The variable domain in full, completed from reference TRBV5-1 and TRBJ2-1, reads KAGVTQTPRYLIKTRGQQVTLSCSPISGHRSVSWYQQTPGQGLQFLFEYFSETQRNKGNFPGRFSGRQFSNSRSEMNVSTLELGDSALYLCASSSVGVSSNEQFFGPGTRLTVL.

The chain links TRBV5-1 to TRBJ1-1; D possibly corresponds to TRBD1 (5 bases). CDR3 length: 14 amino acids. CDR1 and CDR2 (germline): SGHRS, YFSETQ. The V end was cut by 4 bases, the J end by 5 bases, with 15 bases between. The CDR3 region is CASSLQVAGTEAFF. The CDR3 nucleotides are TGCGCCAGCAGCCTACAGGTGGCGGGTACTGAAGCTTTCTTT.

This clonotype was seen ten or more times. The rearrangement links TRBV4-3 to TRBJ2-3; 8 positions agree with TRBD1. The ends lost 3 bases at V and 5 bases at J; junction bases unmatched: 4. The CDR3 runs 14 residues. Germline V gene data show CDR1 as LGHNA and CDR2 as YSLEER. The CDR3 here is CASSHGQGVDTQYF. CDR3 nucleotide sequence: TGCGCCAGCAGCCACGGACAGGGAGTAGATACGCAGTATTTT.

This clonotype was counted many times. CDR3 bases: TGCGCCAGCAGCCACGGCGGGAGGGCAGATGAGCAGTTCTTC. Translation: CASSHGGRADEQFF. The chain carries TRBV4-1 and TRBJ2-1, with 9 bases identical to TRBD2. The CDR3 totals 14 residues. The V and J ends lost 3 bases and 8 bases, in that order; junction bases with no gene match: 5. Germline lookup yields CDR1 MGHRA and CDR2 YSYEKL.

This clonotype has just a few counts. The chain combines TRBV6-6 with TRBJ2-1, with TRBD2 matching over 8 bases. This CDR3 spans 11 amino acids. CDR1 is MNHNY, CDR2 SVGAGI, per germline (reference sequence). V lost 5 bases to trimming and J lost 15 bases; unmatched junction nucleotides: 6. The CDR3 spells CASSPGTSRFF. CDR3 DNA: TGTGCCAGCAGTCCCGGGACTAGTCGGTTCTTC.

The CDR3 DNA reads as TGTGCCAGCAGCGTCCTAGCGGGAGGGTACGTTGGTGACCAAGAGACCCAGTACTTC. Its protein product is CASSVLAGGYVGDQETQYF. This chain connects TRBV7-2 to TRBJ2-5; 12 nucleotides align to TRBD2. The germline V gene has CDR1 SGHTA and CDR2 FQGNSA. The CDR3 length is 19 residues. Trimming at V came to 5 bases and at J to 0 bases, leaving 13 bases not matched to a gene.

This clonotype was observed at least ten times. The chain links TRBV12-3 or TRBV12-4 to TRBJ2-7, with TRBD1 matching 10 bases. Trimming removed 5 bases from V and 3 bases from J; junction bases left unmatched: 4. This CDR3 has 14 amino acids. Written as DNA, the CDR3 is TGTGCCAGCAGTCGGACAGGGGGAAACTACGAGCAGTACTTC. Its translation: CASSRTGGNYEQYF.

This clonotype occurred many times. The chain links TRBV28 to TRBJ2-7; the D gene is possibly TRBD1 (6 bases). The CDR3 runs 15 residues. Trimming left V 4 bases short and J 2 bases short, with 15 bases between. Germline values: CDR1 MDHEN, CDR2 SYDVKM. Written as DNA, the CDR3 is TGTGCCAGCAGTTCTCCCAAGGGGGTTCCCTACGAGCAGTACTTC. Protein: CASSSPKGVPYEQYF.

This clonotype appeared many times. The genes are TRBV29-1 and TRBJ2-1; D is unresolved. V was clipped by 2 bases and J by 5 bases, with 10 bases between them. Germline V CDR1 and CDR2: SQVTM, ANQGSEA. This CDR3 region has 13 residues. The CDR3 loop reads CSVETGTDNEQFF. The CDR3 DNA is TGCAGCGTTGAAACCGGCACAGACAATGAGCAGTTCTTC.

This clonotype was observed a few times. This chain joins TRBV7-2 and TRBJ2-1; a possible D gene is TRBD2 (6 bases). Germline V CDR1 and CDR2: SGHTA, FQGNSA. V lost 5 bases to trimming and J lost 7 bases, with 12 bases between them. CDR3 length: 13 amino acids. The CDR3 DNA reads TGTGCCAGCAGCCCAAACCGGGGGAATGAGCAGTTCTTC. This gives the protein CASSPNRGNEQFF.

The chain combines TRBV11-3 with TRBJ2-1; possibly TRBD1 for D (6 bases). V dropped 2 bases and J dropped 9 bases, with 20 bases sitting between them. Germline lookup yields CDR1 SGHNT and CDR2 YENEEA. CDR3 length: 16 residues. Here the CDR3 DNA reads TGTGCCAGCAGCTTACCCTCGGTCCAGGGGTTAGGTGAGCAGTTCTTC. This sequence encodes CASSLPSVQGLGEQFF.

There are a few counts of this clonotype. In DNA form, the CDR3 reads TGTGCCAGCAGCGTAGGATTCGGCACAGATACGCAGTATTTT. Its protein product is CASSVGFGTDTQYF. The rearrangement joins TRBV9 to TRBJ2-3; D not resolved. Germline V gene data show CDR1 as SGDLS and CDR2 as YYNGEE. Trimming left V 0 bases short and J 1 base short, with 6 bases between. This CDR3 has 14 amino acids.

With regard to this clonotype: A clone one base away is much larger, so this may be a read error. CDR3 region: CASRRGTQETLYF. The CDR3 coding sequence is TGTGCCAGCAGACGGGGTACCCAAGAGACCCTGTACTTC. The rearrangement links TRBV7-8 to TRBJ2-5; D is possibly TRBD2 (5 bases). Germline V gene data show CDR1 as SGHVS and CDR2 as FQNEAQ. The CDR3 length is 13 residues.

This clonotype was seen at least ten times. The chain recombines TRBV28 with TRBJ2-1; D remains unclear. V lost 4 bases and J 4 bases, leaving 17 bases between the germline ends. Looked up from germline, CDR1 is MDHEN and CDR2 is SYDVKM. The CDR3 totals 16 residues. The CDR3 DNA follows: TGTGCCAGCAGTTCCCCCCAGCGCCTTCCTTACAATGAGCAGTTCTTC. Translation: CASSSPQRLPYNEQFF.

This clonotype was observed at least ten times. The chain recombines TRBV29-1 with TRBJ2-7; D is uncertain. This CDR3 has 11 amino acids. In germline, CDR1 is SQVTM, CDR2 ANQGSEA. With 7 bases removed from V and 0 bases from J, the gap between germline ends came to 7 bases. CDR3 nucleotides: TGCAGCGCAACAGTCTCCTACGAGCAGTACTTC. It codes for CSATVSYEQYF.

In its sample, this clonotype was seen many times. J is TRBJ1-2 and V is TRBV4-1, with 8 bases matching TRBD1. The germline V gene encodes CDR1 MGHRA and CDR2 YSYEKL. V lost 2 bases and J lost 4; bases outside the gene matches: 3. The CDR3 runs 14 residues. The DNA of the CDR3 is TGCGCCAGCAGCCAAAGTCAGGGGGCCTATGGCTACACCTTC. It codes for CASSQSQGAYGYTF.

This rearrangement joins TRBV27 to TRBJ2-7, with TRBD2 matching 7 bases. Germline V gene sequence: CDR1 MNHEY, CDR2 SMNVEV (reference sequence). The junction had 10 bases not matched to a gene; V was cut back by 3 bases and J by 5 bases. The length of the CDR3 is 15 residues. CDR3: CASSLDPSGIHEQYF. CDR3 coding DNA: TGTGCCAGCAGTTTGGACCCCAGCGGGATCCACGAGCAGTACTTC.